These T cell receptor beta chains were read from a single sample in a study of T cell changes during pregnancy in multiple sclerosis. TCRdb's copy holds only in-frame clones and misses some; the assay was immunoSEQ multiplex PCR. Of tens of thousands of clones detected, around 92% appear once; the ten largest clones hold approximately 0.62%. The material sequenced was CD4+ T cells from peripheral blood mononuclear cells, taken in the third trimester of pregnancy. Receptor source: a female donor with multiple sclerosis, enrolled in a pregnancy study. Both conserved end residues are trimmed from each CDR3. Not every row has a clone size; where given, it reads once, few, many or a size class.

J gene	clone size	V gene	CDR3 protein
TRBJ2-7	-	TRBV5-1	ASSGRSSGGDEQY
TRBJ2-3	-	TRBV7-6	ASSLYRRESTDTQY
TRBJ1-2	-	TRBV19	ASKPPRGQGLYGYT
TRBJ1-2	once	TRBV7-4	ASSLNWDRGGYGYT
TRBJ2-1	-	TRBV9	ASSVVLAGNHEQF
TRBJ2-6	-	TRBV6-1	AGRTGPTGANVLT
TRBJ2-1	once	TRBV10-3	ATELAGGYNEQF
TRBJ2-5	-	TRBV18	ASSPFLAEETQY
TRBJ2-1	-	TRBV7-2	ASSLSLAGGGF
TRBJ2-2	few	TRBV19	ASSGYDSPNTGELF
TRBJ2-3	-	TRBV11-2	ASSLEYRTDTQY